Below, one T cell receptor beta chain is given with its context. Its antigen is not identified. Sequencing was performed with immunoSEQ multiplex PCR; in TCRdb, only in-frame clones are kept and a portion is missing. The table shows 20,000 to 25,000 clones, with around 75% occurring only once. These data come from a study of vaccination effects on CD4 cells after COVID-19. Findings and caveats of the study: Clones of infection and vaccine origin contracted markedly late after vaccination.

Sequencing was preceded by expansion of antigen-specific CD4+ T cells with viral peptide pools in the ViraFEST assay. Cultured cells yielded isolated CD4+ T cells after less than 11 days. Absence of prior SARS-CoV-2 infection characterized the vaccine recipients, who showed negative nucleocapsid antibodies. Trimming left V 3 bases short and J 2 bases short, with 11 bases between. The CDR3 runs to 15 residues. In germline, CDR1 is MDHEN, CDR2 SYDVKM. The sequences come from CD4+ T cells from PBMCs cultured with HCoV-NL63 spike peptides, collected before COVID-19 vaccination. This TCR was recovered from a human donor who received a COVID-19 vaccine. The chain couples TRBV28 to TRBJ1-5; a weak D match, TRBD1 (5 bases). As DNA, the CDR3 is TGTGCCAGCAGTTTGTTCGGGGGAGGCAATCAGCCCCAGCATTTT. This codes for CASSLFGGGNQPQHF.